This T cell receptor (beta chain) derives from a study of T cell responses to AZD1222 COVID-19 vaccine. Some clones are missing from TCRdb's copy, which holds only in-frame ones; the method was immunoSEQ multiplex PCR. The sample shows 120,000 or so clones, approximately 92% of them seen only once. This clone was observed a single time. V lost 1 base and J 4 bases, leaving 10 bases between the germline ends. Germline CDR1 MNHNS, CDR2 SASEGT. This CDR3 spans 14 amino acids. The source is an adult in good health. Sequenced here: peripheral blood, sampled on day 0 of AZD1222 vaccination. The chain is built from TRBV6-1 and TRBJ1-2, with D possibly TRBD1 on 5 matching bases. The CDR3 nucleotides read TGTGCCAGCAGTGAAGTGCAGGGCGCCTATGGCTACACCTTC. It specifies CASSEVQGAYGYTF.